This record concerns one T cell receptor (beta chain) sequence. This CDR3 is 12 amino acids long. The V and J ends lost 5 bases and 12 bases respectively, with 16 bases between them. The germline V gene encodes CDR1 SGHVS and CDR2 FQNEAQ. Only in-frame clones appear in the TCRdb table, and some are missing; sequencing was by immunoSEQ multiplex PCR. This repertoire shows 95,000 to 100,000 clones, approximately 85% found once; its top ten account for around a sixth. This sample was taken from a study of blood T cell repertoires in COVID-19. The sequenced material came from peripheral blood. The rearrangement links TRBV7-8 to TRBJ1-1; D is unresolved. This clonotype was sampled from a woman aged 80 or over with active or convalescent COVID-19. The CDR3 sequence is CASSPNPPVPFF. Here the CDR3 DNA reads TGTGCCAGCAGCCCAAACCCTCCGGTTCCTTTCTTT.